This TCR beta chain is drawn from a study of T cells after yellow fever vaccination. This CDR3 spans 14 amino acids. Deletions cut 6 bases from V and 13 bases from J, with 19 bases between. Each CDR3 protein gets one entry after TCRdb re-called the 5' RACE reads with MiXCR. The table lists hundreds of thousands of distinct CDR3 sequences, 9% to 15% of them singletons. Only a few counts were recorded for this clonotype. The sequences come from PBMCs, collected on the day of the yellow fever booster vaccination. This receptor was obtained from a man aged 30-40 years who received the YFV17D yellow fever vaccine. The V call is TRBV12-3 or TRBV12-4, the J call TRBJ1-6, with a weak D call TRBD1 (5 bases). The CDR3 nucleotides read TGTGCCAGCAGACCGGGAGTAGGGGAGAGTCCCCTCCACTTT. Amino acid sequence: CASRPGVGESPLHF.